A single sample gave rise to the 10 T cell receptor beta chains below, sequenced in a study of blood T cell repertoires in COVID-19. Libraries were prepared by immunoSEQ multiplex PCR; TCRdb keeps only in-frame clonotypes and omits some of them. This table has over 300,000 clones, 86% appearing once. Sequences were obtained from peripheral blood. These receptors originate from a woman between 50 and 59 years old with acute or convalescent COVID-19.

This chain connects TRBV7-9 to TRBJ2-1, with 9 bases that match TRBD2. The V gene's germline CDR1 is SEHNR and CDR2 FQNEAQ (reference sequence). V trimming: 7 bases; J trimming: 5 bases; junction bases outside the gene matches: 6. The CDR3 extends over 14 amino acids. For the CDR3, the DNA is TGTGCCAGCACCAAGGGACTAGCTGACAATGAGCAGTTCTTC. Its translation is CASTKGLADNEQFF.

This chain uses TRBV28 with TRBJ1-4; no firm D call. V was pared by 8 bases and J by 5 bases, with 12 bases between. This CDR3 is built from 13 residues. The germline CDR1 and CDR2 sequences are MDHEN and SYDVKM. The CDR3 reads CASRRVINEKLFF. The CDR3, as DNA: TGTGCCAGCCGGAGGGTGATCAATGAAAAACTGTTTTTT.

The chain has TRBV7-2 and TRBJ2-6; 7 positions match TRBD1. Germline loops: CDR1 SGHTA, CDR2 FQGNSA. The CDR3 length is 17 residues. V trimming: 4 bases; J trimming: 0 bases; junction bases outside the gene matches: 6. The CDR3 DNA is TGTGCCAGCAGCTCGAGGGGGCAGAGCTCTGGGGCCAACGTCCTGACTTTC. Protein product: CASSSRGQSSGANVLTF.

The V call is TRBV3-1 (or the pseudogene TRBV3-2), the J call TRBJ2-7; possibly TRBD1 for D (5 bases). There are 14 residues in the CDR3. The V gene's germline CDR1 is LGHDT and CDR2 YNNKEL (reference sequence). Trimming stripped 4 bases from V and 3 bases from J, with 13 bases between. This CDR3 reads CASSLETESYEQYF. Written as DNA, the CDR3 is TGTGCCAGCAGCCTAGAGACAGAGAGCTACGAGCAGTACTTC.

V usage is TRBV14 and J usage is TRBJ2-3, with D unresolved. Per the germline V gene, CDR1 is SGHDN and CDR2 is FVKESK. V was cut by 4 bases and J by 4 bases, with 18 bases left in between. The CDR3 is 16 residues long. This CDR3 is CASSPRTLRRADTQYF. For the CDR3, the DNA is TGTGCCAGCAGCCCCAGAACGCTACGCCGGGCAGATACGCAGTATTTT.

The chain is built from TRBV10-3 and TRBJ2-1; 10 bases agree with TRBD2. V was pared by 4 bases and J by 4 bases, with 7 bases of the junction left unmatched. Germline V gene sequence: CDR1 ENHRY, CDR2 SYGVKD. The CDR3 is 16 amino acids. The CDR3, as DNA: TGTGCCATCAGTGGAAGCGGGAGGGCCGCTTACAATGAGCAGTTCTTC. Translated, it gives CAISGSGRAAYNEQFF.

The V call is TRBV14, the J call TRBJ2-3; 9 bases are shared with TRBD2. The CDR3 is 17 amino acids. The germline gives CDR1 SGHDN, CDR2 FVKESK. Trimming cost V 2 bases and J 6 bases; bases outside gene matches: 12. CDR3 sequence (DNA): TGTGCCAGCAGCCAATTCACCTCTAGCGGGGCTCTGGATACGCAGTATTTT. It codes for CASSQFTSSGALDTQYF.

The chain links TRBV2 to TRBJ2-7; the match to TRBD2 covers 15 bases. The germline V gene encodes CDR1 SNHLY and CDR2 FYNNEI. CDR3 size: 15 residues. V trimming: 8 bases; J trimming: 5 bases; junction bases outside the gene matches: 7. The CDR3 loop reads CASPKGTSGRNEQYF. CDR3 bases: TGTGCCAGCCCGAAGGGGACTAGCGGGAGGAACGAGCAGTACTTC.

The chain carries TRBV27 and TRBJ2-2, with TRBD2 matching over 11 bases. Germline V lookup: CDR1 MNHEY, CDR2 SMNVEV (reference sequence). The CDR3 spans 16 residues. Trimming removed 5 bases from V and 6 bases from J; junction bases left unmatched: 8. The DNA for the CDR3 is TGTGCCAGCAGTCCCTATAGCGGGAGGGTTGCCGGGGAGCTGTTTTTT. It translates to CASSPYSGRVAGELFF.

The rearrangement joins TRBV6-5 to TRBJ1-5; 8 positions agree with TRBD1. Germline V gene lookup returns CDR1 MNHEY and CDR2 SVGAGI. CDR3 length equals 15 residues. After removal of 6 bases from V and 2 bases from J, the junction contained 6 bases not matched to a gene. The CDR3 is CASSSGGAGNQPQHF. CDR3 coding DNA: TGTGCCAGCAGCTCAGGGGGCGCGGGCAATCAGCCCCAGCATTTT.